This T cell receptor (beta chain) was sequenced for a study of blood T cell repertoires in COVID-19. Study context: There were acute and convalescent COVID-19 samples, and they came from the United States, Italy and Spain. Nucleic acid was either cDNA or gDNA, and it came from T cells, B-cell-depleted T cells, or PBMCs.

This clone was observed a handful of times. In germline, CDR1 is SGHRS, CDR2 YFSETQ. The V end was cut by 4 bases, the J end by 4 bases, with 15 bases between. CDR3 length: 15 amino acids. Authors' methods: Estimation of nucleated cell counts relied on the amplification of reference gene primers. TCRdb's table, derived via immunoSEQ multiplex PCR, lists solely in-frame clones and lacks some. V, J and clone size are those of that table, while D and trimming were read from the DNA. The sample lists 100,000 to 130,000 clones; about nine tenths were seen once. This chain connects TRBV5-1 to TRBJ1-5; the D is unclear. This TCR derives from a man between 45 and 60 years old with active or convalescent COVID-19. The sequencing sample was made of peripheral blood. The CDR3 protein is CASSQEGRPNQPQHF. The CDR3 region has the DNA TGCGCCAGCAGCCAGGAGGGTAGACCGAATCAGCCCCAGCATTTT. The full variable domain, with the rest looked up from reference TRBV5-1 and TRBJ1-5, is KAGVTQTPRYLIKTRGQQVTLSCSPISGHRSVSWYQQTPGQGLQFLFEYFSETQRNKGNFPGRFSGRQFSNSRSEMNVSTLELGDSALYLCASSQEGRPNQPQHFGDGTRLSIL.